This entry lists 9 T cell receptor beta chains sequenced from one sample in a study of T cells in localized non-small cell lung cancer. Generated by immunoSEQ multiplex PCR, the TCRdb table keeps only in-frame clones and is missing some. The sample lists 60,000 or so clones; about four fifths were seen once. The sequences come from PBMCs, collected before any cancer treatment. The receptors come from a man aged 35 to 70 with stage II lung adenocarcinoma.

The V call is TRBV25-1, the J call TRBJ2-3; 9 bases align to TRBD1. The CDR3 runs 15 residues. The J segment lost 1 base and the V segment lost 5 bases, leaving 4 bases of the junction unmatched. Germline assignment: CDR1 MGHDK and CDR2 SYGVNS. DNA of the CDR3: TGTGCCAGCAGTCTAGGACAGGGGCGCACAGATACGCAGTATTTT. As protein: CASSLGQGRTDTQYF.

The V gene is TRBV27, the J gene TRBJ1-5; 12 bases are a match to TRBD1. V lost 3 bases and J lost 6; bases outside the gene matches: 6. This CDR3 is built from 16 residues. In germline, CDR1 is MNHEY, CDR2 SMNVEV (reference sequence). The CDR3 protein is CASSLGQGAYGQPQHF. The CDR3 DNA sequence: TGTGCCAGCAGTTTGGGACAGGGGGCATATGGTCAGCCCCAGCATTTT.

Only one count was recorded for this clone. The chain couples TRBV2 to TRBJ1-1; TRBD1 matches at 9 bases. CDR3 length: 14 amino acids. Germline trimming cut 4 bases from V and 8 bases from J; bases unmatched to any gene: 8. CDR1 is SNHLY and CDR2 is FYNNEI in the germline V gene. The CDR3 sequence: CASSVRGTGREAFF. Here the CDR3 DNA reads TGTGCCAGCAGTGTGCGGGGGACAGGGCGGGAAGCTTTCTTT.

This chain connects TRBV6-5 to TRBJ2-7; 8 bases match TRBD1. The CDR3 contains 14 residues. J gave up 2 bases and V 5 bases, and 5 bases lay outside the gene matches. Germline lookup yields CDR1 MNHEY and CDR2 SVGAGI. CDR3 nucleotide sequence: TGTGCCAGCAGTGCCGGGACAGGCGCCTACGAGCAGTACTTC. Residues: CASSAGTGAYEQYF.

Comment on this clone: The same CDR3 can be traced to other DNA sequences in this sample. This rearrangement joins TRBV30 to TRBJ1-6; TRBD1 aligns across 7 bases. CDR1 and CDR2 (germline): GTSNPN, SVGIG (reference sequence). Germline trimming cut 2 bases from V and 5 bases from J; bases unmatched to any gene: 3. This CDR3 is built from 14 residues. The CDR3 region is CAWSPGTDNSPLHF. CDR3 DNA: TGTGCCTGGAGTCCCGGGACAGATAATTCACCCCTCCACTTT.

The chain carries TRBV4-1 and TRBJ2-2, with D possibly being TRBD2 (6 bases). Germline lookup yields CDR1 MGHRA and CDR2 YSYEKL. The length of the CDR3 is 16 residues. V was clipped by 6 bases and J by 1 base, with 15 bases between them. In DNA, the CDR3 is TGCGCCAGCAGGCGGGGAGGACTCGTGAACACCGGGGAGCTGTTTTTT. This codes for CASRRGGLVNTGELFF.

Within the sample, this clone is medium-sized. The chain joins TRBV18 to TRBJ1-5; no reliable D call. The CDR3 is 15 residues long. Trimming cost V 6 bases and J 3 bases, with 15 bases left between them. Germline V gene lookup returns CDR1 KGHSH and CDR2 LQKENI. The CDR3 region has the DNA TGTGCCAGCTCTCCCTCCGGCAGCGACAATCAGCCCCAGCATTTT. Its protein is CASSPSGSDNQPQHF.

The chain combines TRBV29-1 with TRBJ2-5; 9 nucleotides agree with TRBD1. J was trimmed by 0 bases and V by 7 bases; bases with no gene match: 6. This CDR3 region has 14 residues. Germline lookup yields CDR1 SQVTM and CDR2 ANQGSEA. The CDR3 region is CSDLDRGDQETQYF. CDR3 DNA sequence: TGCAGCGACCTGGACAGGGGAGACCAAGAGACCCAGTACTTC.

In this sample, this clone turned up once. The genes are TRBV9 and TRBJ1-1; unclear D gene. Germline CDR1 is SGDLS and CDR2 is YYNGEE. Trimming pared 4 bases from V and 2 bases from J, leaving 12 bases between. This CDR3 region has 14 residues. The CDR3 DNA follows: TGTGCCAGCAGCCCCTCTCTGGGTAACACTGAAGCTTTCTTT. Residues: CASSPSLGNTEAFF. Based on the CDR3 plus reference TRBV9 and TRBJ1-1, the full variable domain is DSGVTQTPKHLITATGQRVTLRCSPRSGDLSVYWYQQSLDQGLQFLIQYYNGEERAKGNILERFSAQQFPDLHSELNLSSLELGDSALYFCASSPSLGNTEAFFGQGTRLTVV.